These 29 T cell receptor beta chains came from one sample sequenced in a study of blood T cell repertoires in COVID-19. The table came from immunoSEQ multiplex PCR; TCRdb's copy has only in-frame clones and leaves some out. The sample shows some 180,000 clones, roughly 84% of them seen only once. Sequenced material: peripheral blood. The receptors come from a human donor in a cohort sampled during active COVID-19.

The gene calls are TRBV7-8 and TRBJ2-7; D unclear. The CDR3 consists of 12 residues. The germline V gene has CDR1 SGHVS and CDR2 FQNEAQ. Trimming pared 0 bases from V and 6 bases from J, leaving 6 bases between. The CDR3 loop reads CASSLAVSEQYF. The CDR3 nucleotides are TGTGCCAGCAGCTTAGCTGTGAGCGAGCAGTACTTC.

The V gene is TRBV28, the J gene TRBJ1-2, with TRBD1 matching 9 bases. CDR1 and CDR2 from the germline V gene are MDHEN and SYDVKM. The trim removed 2 bases at V and 8 bases at J, leaving 9 bases unmatched. The CDR3 runs to 15 residues. CDR3 sequence (DNA): TGTGCCAGCAGTTTAGGGACAGGGCGAGGATTGGGCTACACCTTC. Translated: CASSLGTGRGLGYTF.

This chain joins TRBV19 and TRBJ2-4, with 9 bases identical to TRBD1. The CDR3 has 19 residues. Germline V CDR1 and CDR2: LNHDA, SQIVND (reference sequence). V lost 1 base to trimming and J lost 0 bases; unmatched junction nucleotides: 10. The DNA of the CDR3 is TGTGCCAGTAGTATAGGCCCCGTACAGGGGGCGCGAGCCAAAAACATTCAGTACTTC. Its protein is CASSIGPVQGARAKNIQYF. Together with reference TRBV19 and TRBJ2-4, the CDR3 gives the full variable domain: DGGITQSPKYLFRKEGQNVTLSCEQNLNHDAMYWYRQDPGQGLRLIYYSQIVNDFQKGDIAEGYSVSREKKESFPLTVTSAQKNPTAFYLCASSIGPVQGARAKNIQYFGAGTRLSVL.

The table lists this clone with a count of one. The chain combines TRBV5-1 with TRBJ2-1; D remains ambiguous. This CDR3 spans 12 amino acids. V was cut by 7 bases and J by 2 bases, with 7 bases left in between. CDR1 and CDR2 (germline): SGHRS, YFSETQ. CDR3 in amino acids: CASLDTYNEQFF. The CDR3 DNA follows: TGCGCCAGCTTAGACACCTACAATGAGCAGTTCTTC.

This clone appeared a single time. The V and J genes are TRBV28 and TRBJ2-1, with TRBD2 as a possible D gene (5 bases). V gave up 5 bases and J gave up 8 bases, with 13 bases separating them. CDR1 and CDR2 (germline): MDHEN, SYDVKM. This CDR3 contains 13 residues. CDR3 sequence reads: CASSLASFDEQFF. The CDR3 region has the DNA TGTGCCAGCAGTCTGGCTAGCTTCGATGAGCAGTTCTTC.

The chain joins TRBV28 to TRBJ2-3; TRBD2 agrees at 7 bases. The CDR3 is 16 residues long. The V gene's germline CDR1 is MDHEN and CDR2 SYDVKM. J lost 0 bases, V lost 7 bases, and 10 bases had no gene match. CDR3 in DNA: TGTGCCAGCACCCCCCCGGGGAGGGCTAGCACAGATACGCAGTATTTT. Its protein is CASTPPGRASTDTQYF.

This clone ranks as medium-sized. The V call is TRBV25-1, the J call TRBJ2-2, with TRBD2 identical over 10 bases. Germline CDR1 is MGHDK and CDR2 is SYGVNS. This CDR3 is 17 amino acids long. The ends lost 4 bases at V and 6 bases at J; junction bases unmatched: 11. This CDR3 is CASSGRSSGSSPGELFF. The CDR3 bases are TGTGCCAGCAGTGGTCGATCTAGCGGGAGTAGCCCCGGGGAGCTGTTTTTT.

V is TRBV7-2 and J is TRBJ2-5; 10 positions agree with TRBD2. V shed 2 bases and J 3 bases; nucleotides not matched to a gene: 0. Germline CDR1 reads SGHTA; CDR2 reads FQGNSA. There are 14 residues in the CDR3. CDR3 in amino acids: CASSLLAGEETQYF. The CDR3 region has the DNA TGTGCCAGCAGCTTACTAGCGGGAGAAGAGACCCAGTACTTC.

The chain uses TRBV2 and TRBJ1-2, with a tentative D call TRBD1 (5 bases). V was shortened by 11 bases and J by 5 bases, with 27 bases between the two germline ends. This CDR3 is built from 16 residues. Germline V gene sequence: CDR1 SNHLY, CDR2 FYNNEI. The CDR3 is CAGNGDLPSRTYGYTF. The CDR3 DNA follows: TGTGCCGGAAACGGGGACTTGCCCTCCCGCACTTATGGCTACACCTTC.

This chain links TRBV28 with TRBJ1-1, with 7 nucleotides matching TRBD1. CDR3 length: 15 residues. The junction had 6 bases not matched to a gene; V was cut back by 4 bases and J by 1 base. Germline V gene sequence: CDR1 MDHEN, CDR2 SYDVKM. The CDR3 here is CASSSDREGNTEAFF. The CDR3 bases are TGTGCCAGCAGTTCCGACAGGGAAGGGAACACTGAAGCTTTCTTT.

The chain joins TRBV20-1 to TRBJ2-2; 12 bases align to TRBD2. Per the germline V gene, CDR1 is DFQATT and CDR2 is SNEGSKA (reference sequence). The CDR3 loop spans 16 amino acids. V gave up 3 bases and J gave up 4 bases; unmatched junction bases: 6. Here the CDR3 DNA reads TGCAGTGCTAGTCGGGGACTAGCGGGCCGCACCGGGGAGCTGTTTTTT. This sequence encodes CSASRGLAGRTGELFF.

The rearrangement uses TRBV19 and TRBJ2-5; D might be TRBD1 (5 bases). CDR1 LNHDA and CDR2 SQIVND come from the germline V gene (reference sequence). V gave up 7 bases and J gave up 5 bases, with 11 bases separating them. There are 12 residues in the CDR3. This chain's CDR3 is CASKDRGETQYF. For the CDR3, the DNA is TGTGCCAGTAAAGATAGGGGTGAGACCCAGTACTTC.

The chain joins TRBV5-6 to TRBJ1-2; 7 bases line up with TRBD1. This CDR3 comprises 13 residues. J lost 8 bases, V lost 4 bases, and 8 bases had no gene match. CDR1 and CDR2 from the germline V gene are SGHDT and YYEEEE. CDR3 coding DNA: TGTGCCAGCAGCAGGCCCAGGGGGGTCGGCTACACCTTC. Amino acid sequence: CASSRPRGVGYTF.

This CDR3 reads CASSVLGTNTGELFF. CDR3 coding DNA: TGTGCCAGCAGCGTACTCGGGACGAACACCGGGGAGCTGTTTTTT. This chain links TRBV9 with TRBJ2-2; D may be TRBD2 (5 bases). The CDR3 contains 15 residues. Trimming cost V 1 base and J 0 bases, with 7 bases left between them. Per germline, CDR1 SGDLS and CDR2 YYNGEE.

The rearrangement uses TRBV2 and TRBJ2-2; TRBD2 agrees at 10 bases. Germline lookup yields CDR1 SNHLY and CDR2 FYNNEI. The CDR3 consists of 17 residues. The V segment lost 4 bases and the J segment 1 base; nucleotides outside the gene matches: 6. CDR3 region: CASSVGLAGVNTGELFF. In nucleotides, the CDR3 is TGTGCCAGCAGTGTAGGTCTAGCGGGAGTGAACACCGGGGAGCTGTTTTTT.

The chain uses TRBV2 and TRBJ2-7; D is unresolved. Germline CDR1 SNHLY, CDR2 FYNNEI. The CDR3 extends over 12 amino acids. The V end was cut by 4 bases, the J end by 5 bases, with 9 bases between. The CDR3 region is CASSVPIHEQYF. DNA of the CDR3: TGTGCCAGCAGTGTCCCTATTCACGAGCAGTACTTC.

This clone was counted between two and nine times. This chain links TRBV19 with TRBJ2-1; the match to TRBD1 covers 9 bases. The CDR3 consists of 17 residues. Germline V gene data show CDR1 as LNHDA and CDR2 as SQIVND (reference sequence). V was clipped by 3 bases and J by 5 bases; unmatched bases: 11. The CDR3 region is CASSIFGGQGRDNEQFF. In DNA, the CDR3 is TGTGCCAGTAGTATCTTTGGGGGACAGGGTAGAGACAATGAGCAGTTCTTC.

V gene TRBV28 combines with J gene TRBJ2-7, with 9 bases matching TRBD2. Looked up from germline, CDR1 is MDHEN and CDR2 is SYDVKM. Trimming removed 7 bases from V and 7 bases from J; junction bases left unmatched: 11. The CDR3 runs 14 residues. Here the CDR3 reads CASKEAGGPGEQYF. The CDR3 nucleotides are TGTGCCAGCAAAGAGGCGGGAGGGCCGGGAGAGCAGTACTTC. Together with reference TRBV28 and TRBJ2-7, the CDR3 gives the full variable domain: DVKVTQSSRYLVKRTGEKVFLECVQDMDHENMFWYRQDPGLGLRLIYFSYDVKMKEKGDIPEGYSVSREKKERFSLILESASTNQTSMYLCASKEAGGPGEQYFGPGTRLTVT.

The chain is built from TRBV6-5 and TRBJ1-3; D is uncertain. CDR3 length equals 11 residues. Germline lookup yields CDR1 MNHEY and CDR2 SVGAGI. Deletions cut 10 bases from V and 0 bases from J, with 4 bases between. CDR3: CATSSGNTIYF. In nucleotides, the CDR3 is TGTGCCACCTCCTCTGGAAACACCATATATTTT.

V usage is TRBV5-4 and J usage is TRBJ2-1; the D is unclear. The ends were cut back, 5 bases at V and 6 bases at J, with 12 bases in the middle. Germline V gene lookup returns CDR1 SGHNT and CDR2 YYREEE (reference sequence). The CDR3 sequence is 13 residues long. CDR3 coding DNA: TGTGCCAGCAGTTCCCCCCCCTCCAATGAGCAGTTCTTC. Protein sequence: CASSSPPSNEQFF.

This chain connects TRBV5-1 to TRBJ1-1; tentative D call: TRBD1 (6 bases). V shed 4 bases and J shed 5 bases, with 21 bases lying between them. This CDR3 has 16 amino acids. Germline CDR1 SGHRS, CDR2 YFSETQ. CDR3 amino acids: CASSPHQGLGGTEAFF. DNA for the CDR3: TGCGCCAGCAGCCCGCACCAAGGTCTAGGGGGTACTGAAGCTTTCTTT.

This clone has more than one count but fewer than ten. The rearrangement uses TRBV19 and TRBJ2-1; the match to TRBD2 covers 9 bases. Germline V gene sequence: CDR1 LNHDA, CDR2 SQIVND (reference sequence). Unmatched junction bases numbered 3, after V lost 3 bases and J lost 6 bases. The CDR3 is 14 residues long. CDR3: CASSIGGRGNEQFF. In nucleotides, the CDR3 is TGTGCCAGTAGTATCGGCGGGAGGGGCAATGAGCAGTTCTTC.

The chain recombines TRBV7-9 with TRBJ2-7, with 9 positions matching TRBD1. The V gene end was trimmed by 5 bases and the J gene end by 9 bases; junction bases not matched to a gene: 8. CDR1 is SEHNR and CDR2 is FQNEAQ in the germline V gene (reference sequence). The CDR3 has 13 residues. DNA of the CDR3: TGTGCCAGCAGCATAGGGACAGGGAGTGTGCAGTACTTC. Its translation: CASSIGTGSVQYF. Supplemented by reference TRBV7-9 and TRBJ2-7, the full variable domain reads DTGVSQNPRHKITKRGQNVTFRCDPISEHNRLYWYRQTLGQGPEFLTYFQNEAQLEKSRLLSDRFSAERPKGSFSTLEIQRTEQGDSAMYLCASSIGTGSVQYFGPGTRLTVT.

This clone was recorded once. The chain recombines TRBV10-1 with TRBJ2-1, with TRBD2 matching 8 bases. The CDR3 sequence is 14 residues long. V shed 5 bases and J 3 bases; nucleotides not matched to a gene: 3. From germline, CDR1 is WNHNN and CDR2 SYGVQD (reference sequence). As DNA, the CDR3 is TGCGCCAGCAGTCTTAGCGGGATCTACAATGAGCAGTTCTTC. Residues: CASSLSGIYNEQFF.

This clone was seen only a few times. The chain links TRBV5-1 to TRBJ2-4; TRBD1 aligns across 7 bases. This CDR3 region has 16 residues. V lost 4 bases, J lost 0 bases, and 7 bases stayed unmatched. Per germline, CDR1 SGHRS and CDR2 YFSETQ. CDR3 sequence (DNA): TGCGCCAGCAGCCAAGCCGGGACAGTAGCCAAAAACATTCAGTACTTC. Translating gives CASSQAGTVAKNIQYF.

The chain's CDR3 is CASSASGQNTEAFF. In nucleotides, the CDR3 is TGTGCCAGCAGCGCGTCGGGACAGAACACTGAAGCTTTCTTT. V gene TRBV9 combines with J gene TRBJ1-1; TRBD1 is a possible D gene (6 bases). Looked up from germline, CDR1 is SGDLS and CDR2 is YYNGEE. This CDR3 contains 14 residues. V was cut by 3 bases and J by 1 base, with 10 bases left in between.

The gene calls are TRBV5-4 and TRBJ2-5; 12 nucleotides line up with TRBD2. This CDR3 has 16 amino acids. J lost 7 bases, V lost 5 bases, and 12 bases had no gene match. Germline V CDR1 and CDR2: SGHNT, YYREEE (reference sequence). This CDR3 is CASSTGSSGRAGTQYF. CDR3 nucleotide sequence: TGTGCCAGCAGTACTGGTTCTAGCGGGAGGGCGGGGACCCAGTACTTC. Filled out from reference TRBV5-4 and TRBJ2-5, the complete variable domain reads ETGVTQSPTHLIKTRGQQVTLRCSSQSGHNTVSWYQQALGQGPQFIFQYYREEENGRGNFPPRFSGLQFPNYSSELNVNALELDDSALYLCASSTGSSGRAGTQYFGPGTRLLVL.

The J gene is TRBJ2-1, the V gene TRBV5-1, with a tentative D call TRBD2 (5 bases). Germline CDR1 SGHRS, CDR2 YFSETQ. The CDR3 runs to 15 residues. V was clipped by 0 bases and J by 2 bases, with 9 bases between them. The CDR3 sequence: CASSLASGTYNEQFF. CDR3 nucleotide sequence: TGCGCCAGCAGCTTGGCCAGCGGTACCTACAATGAGCAGTTCTTC.

This chain uses TRBV5-1 with TRBJ1-2; D is ambiguous. V was cut by 5 bases and J by 0 bases, with 8 bases left in between. This CDR3 has 13 residues. The germline gives CDR1 SGHRS, CDR2 YFSETQ. In nucleotides, the CDR3 is TGCGCCAGCAGTTTAACAGCTAACTATGGCTACACCTTC. Protein sequence: CASSLTANYGYTF.